Presented here are 25 T cell receptor beta chains from one specimen sequenced in a study of shared clonotypes between healthy human individuals. The data were produced by immunoSEQ multiplex PCR, yet TCRdb's version contains in-frame clones alone and is incomplete. The table records 2,100,000 or so clones, 95% of them present only once. Sequencing was performed on naive CD4+ T cells sorted from blood. Subset reported: CD45RA+ positively selected. The receptors originated from a man aged 18 to 29 in good health.

Concerning this clone: The sample contains more than one DNA sequence encoding this CDR3. The chain links TRBV6-6 to TRBJ2-7, with 8 bases lining up with TRBD1. Trimming cost V 5 bases and J 0 bases; bases outside gene matches: 6. The length of the CDR3 is 15 residues. CDR1 is MNHNY, CDR2 SVGAGI, per germline (reference sequence). For the CDR3, the DNA is TGTGCCAGCAGTACGACAGGGGACAGCTCCTACGAGCAGTACTTC. Translation gives CASSTTGDSSYEQYF.

V gene TRBV30 combines with J gene TRBJ2-3; 13 bases line up with TRBD2. V lost 8 bases and J lost 3; bases outside the gene matches: 2. The CDR3 spans 13 residues. In germline, CDR1 is GTSNPN, CDR2 SVGIG (reference sequence). CDR3 DNA: TGTGCCGGGACTAGCGGGAAGACAGATACGCAGTATTTT. It yields the protein CAGTSGKTDTQYF. Full variable domain (remainder filled in from reference TRBV30 and TRBJ2-3): SQTIHQWPATLVQPVGSPLSLECTVEGTSNPNLYWYRQAAGRGLQLLFYSVGIGQISSEVPQNLSASRPQDRQFILSSKKLLLSDSGFYLCAGTSGKTDTQYFGPGTRLTVL.

The V and J genes are TRBV30 and TRBJ2-1; no clear D. The CDR3 loop spans 12 amino acids. Germline V gives CDR1 GTSNPN, CDR2 SVGIG (reference sequence). Trimming left V 5 bases short and J 2 bases short, with 7 bases between. CDR3: CAWGLAYNEQFF. The CDR3 nucleotides are TGTGCCTGGGGGCTGGCCTACAATGAGCAGTTCTTC.

The CDR3 bases are TGTGCCAGTAGTTTTTTCTCGACAGGCCGGACCGGGGAGCTGTTTTTT. This gives the protein CASSFFSTGRTGELFF. The V and J genes are TRBV19 and TRBJ2-2; D may be TRBD1 (6 bases). The CDR3 is 16 residues long. Trimming stripped 5 bases from V and 5 bases from J, with 18 bases between. CDR1 and CDR2 from the germline V gene are LNHDA and SQIVND (reference sequence). Together with reference TRBV19 and TRBJ2-2, the CDR3 gives the full variable domain: DGGITQSPKYLFRKEGQNVTLSCEQNLNHDAMYWYRQDPGQGLRLIYYSQIVNDFQKGDIAEGYSVSREKKESFPLTVTSAQKNPTAFYLCASSFFSTGRTGELFFGEGSRLTVL.

A single count supports this clone. The gene calls are TRBV10-3 and TRBJ1-6; D may be TRBD1 (6 bases). Germline CDR1 and CDR2: ENHRY and SYGVKD. The CDR3 loop spans 16 amino acids. V lost 2 bases to trimming and J lost 0 bases, with 8 bases between them. CDR3 DNA sequence: TGTGCCATCAGTGAGACAGGGAGCTCCTATAATTCACCCCTCCACTTT. Translating gives CAISETGSSYNSPLHF.

The chain couples TRBV9 to TRBJ2-3, with a weak D call TRBD1 (8 bases). V was cut by 4 bases and J by 2 bases, with 14 bases left in between. CDR1 SGDLS and CDR2 YYNGEE come from the germline V gene. This CDR3 is 15 amino acids long. The CDR3 region has the DNA TGTGCCAGCAGCCTTACAGGGGGGGTCACAGATACGCAGTATTTT. Its translation: CASSLTGGVTDTQYF.

The genes are TRBV6-5 and TRBJ1-2; D is unclear. This CDR3 has 13 residues. Germline CDR1 MNHEY, CDR2 SVGAGI. Trimming stripped 4 bases from V and 8 bases from J, with 14 bases between. The CDR3 nucleotides are TGTGCCAGCAGTTCCCTAGCCGTCATGGGCTACACCTTC. Translating it yields CASSSLAVMGYTF.

This clone has a single count. This sample includes further DNA sequences coding for the same CDR3. This rearrangement joins TRBV5-4 to TRBJ1-2; 8 nucleotides match TRBD1. The junction had 2 bases not matched to a gene; V was cut back by 4 bases and J by 3 bases. The CDR3 runs 13 residues. Per germline, CDR1 SGHNT and CDR2 YYREEE (reference sequence). In nucleotides, the CDR3 is TGTGCCAGCAGCCTGGACAGGGACTATGGCTACACCTTC. Amino acid sequence: CASSLDRDYGYTF.

The J gene is TRBJ1-4, the V gene TRBV9; maybe TRBD1 (6 bases). The CDR3 totals 16 residues. CDR1 is SGDLS and CDR2 is YYNGEE in the germline V gene. Between the trimmed V and J ends, which lost 0 bases and 0 bases, there was a span of 9 bases. The CDR3 nucleotides are TGTGCCAGCAGCGTAGGGAGGACAGCAACTAATGAAAAACTGTTTTTT. The encoded protein is CASSVGRTATNEKLFF.

The chain links TRBV14 to TRBJ2-3; D is possibly TRBD1 (6 bases). V was shortened by 8 bases and J by 2 bases, with 11 bases between the two germline ends. Germline CDR1 reads SGHDN; CDR2 reads FVKESK. The CDR3 runs 13 residues. Here the CDR3 reads CASRDTNTDTQYF. In nucleotides, the CDR3 is TGTGCCAGCCGGGACACGAACACAGATACGCAGTATTTT.

CDR3 sequence reads: CASSLSTGQPTEAFF. CDR3 DNA sequence: TGCGCCAGCAGCTTGTCAACAGGGCAGCCCACTGAAGCTTTCTTT. The V and J genes are TRBV5-1 and TRBJ1-1, with D maybe TRBD1 (6 bases). The germline CDR1 and CDR2 sequences are SGHRS and YFSETQ. CDR3 size: 15 residues. V was pared by 1 base and J by 4 bases, with 14 bases between.

This clone occurred a few times. This sample also contains other DNA sequences that code for the same CDR3. V usage is TRBV5-1 and J usage is TRBJ1-1; D not certain. CDR1 and CDR2 from the germline V gene are SGHRS and YFSETQ. The CDR3 consists of 13 residues. Trimming stripped 0 bases from V and 1 base from J, with 4 bases between. CDR3 loop: CASSLARNTEAFF. In DNA, the CDR3 is TGCGCCAGCAGCTTGGCCAGGAACACTGAAGCTTTCTTT.

About this clone: Other DNA sequences within the sample encode an identical CDR3. The rearrangement links TRBV7-9 to TRBJ2-3, with D possibly TRBD1 on 6 matching bases. CDR3 length: 12 amino acids. Trimming removed 4 bases from V and 6 bases from J, with 8 bases in between. The germline CDR1 and CDR2 sequences are SEHNR and FQNEAQ (reference sequence). The CDR3 spells CASSSTGDTQYF. For the CDR3, the DNA is TGTGCCAGCAGCTCAACAGGGGATACGCAGTATTTT. The variable domain in full, completed from reference TRBV7-9 and TRBJ2-3, reads DTGVSQNPRHKITKRGQNVTFRCDPISEHNRLYWYRQTLGQGPEFLTYFQNEAQLEKSRLLSDRFSAERPKGSFSTLEIQRTEQGDSAMYLCASSSTGDTQYFGPGTRLTVL.

V and J are TRBV28 and TRBJ2-7, with 8 bases lining up with TRBD1. The ends lost 9 bases at V and 2 bases at J; junction bases unmatched: 12. Germline V gene data show CDR1 as MDHEN and CDR2 as SYDVKM. The CDR3 has 15 amino acids. CDR3 sequence reads: CASYWARGPTYEQYF. In DNA, the CDR3 is TGTGCCAGTTACTGGGCCAGGGGGCCTACCTACGAGCAGTACTTC.

The gene calls are TRBV5-6 and TRBJ2-7; the D is unclear. The CDR3 totals 12 residues. Germline CDR1 and CDR2: SGHDT and YYEEEE. Trimming cost V 3 bases and J 3 bases, with 7 bases left between them. The CDR3 DNA follows: TGTGCCAGCAGCTCACAGAGCTACGAGCAGTACTTC. Translated, it gives CASSSQSYEQYF. Full variable domain (outside the CDR3, taken from reference TRBV5-6 and TRBJ2-7): DAGVTQSPTHLIKTRGQQVTLRCSPKSGHDTVSWYQQALGQGPQFIFQYYEEEERQRGNFPDRFSGHQFPNYSSELNVNALLLGDSALYLCASSSQSYEQYFGPGTRLTVT.

As concerns this clone: Other DNA sequences from this sample encode an identical CDR3 as well. The genes are TRBV5-4 and TRBJ1-3; D is perhaps TRBD1 (6 bases). Germline assignment: CDR1 SGHNT and CDR2 YYREEE (reference sequence). This CDR3 region has 14 residues. Trimming shortened V by 2 bases and J by 2 bases, and 8 bases separated the two germline ends. CDR3 amino acids: CASSLQGAGNTIYF. Written as DNA, the CDR3 is TGTGCCAGCAGCTTACAGGGTGCTGGAAACACCATATATTTT.

The J gene is TRBJ2-7, the V gene TRBV19; D is uncertain. V was cut by 5 bases and J by 3 bases, with 14 bases left in between. CDR1 and CDR2 (germline): LNHDA, SQIVND (reference sequence). The CDR3 runs to 14 residues. The CDR3 loop reads CASSRAGWGYEQYF. DNA of the CDR3: TGTGCCAGTAGTCGGGCCGGATGGGGCTACGAGCAGTACTTC.

The chain recombines TRBV25-1 with TRBJ1-4; D is undetermined. The CDR3 is 14 amino acids. Germline values: CDR1 MGHDK, CDR2 SYGVNS. Between the trimmed V and J ends, which lost 7 bases and 0 bases, there was a span of 9 bases. The CDR3 sequence is CASTPTSTNEKLFF. DNA of the CDR3: TGTGCCAGCACCCCCACTTCAACTAATGAAAAACTGTTTTTT. The full variable domain, with the rest looked up from reference TRBV25-1 and TRBJ1-4, is EADIYQTPRYLVIGTGKKITLECSQTMGHDKMYWYQQDPGMELHLIHYSYGVNSTEKGDLSSESTVSRIRTEHFPLTLESARPSHTSQYLCASTPTSTNEKLFFGSGTQLSVL.

V is TRBV4-2 and J is TRBJ2-2; D not certain. Germline loops: CDR1 LGHNA, CDR2 YNFKEQ. The V end was cut by 4 bases, the J end by 7 bases, with 22 bases between. CDR3 length: 17 residues. Here the CDR3 DNA reads TGTGCCAGCAGCCTCTGGACCTCCCCGAATGTATACGGGGAGCTGTTTTTT. Translation: CASSLWTSPNVYGELFF.

The CDR3 region has the DNA TGTGCCAGCAGCACCGGAACGACAACAGGGATCCATGGCTACACCTTC. As protein: CASSTGTTTGIHGYTF. This chain connects TRBV7-2 to TRBJ1-2; maybe TRBD1 (6 bases). Germline CDR1 reads SGHTA; CDR2 reads FQGNSA. With 5 bases removed from V and 6 bases from J, the gap between germline ends came to 22 bases. The CDR3 extends over 16 amino acids.

This sequence joins TRBV28 and TRBJ1-5, with D tentatively TRBD1 (5 bases). This CDR3 comprises 15 residues. The V and J ends lost 3 bases and 3 bases respectively, with 12 bases between them. The germline gives CDR1 MDHEN, CDR2 SYDVKM. The CDR3 nucleotides read TGTGCCAGCAGTTTCCGTGACAGACACAATCAGCCCCAGCATTTT. As protein: CASSFRDRHNQPQHF.

Only one count was recorded for this clone. The CDR3 coding sequence is TGTGCTAGTGGTTTGGTCGGGACTAGCGGCGCTGGGTTCTTC. Protein: CASGLVGTSGAGFF. The chain combines TRBV12-5 with TRBJ2-1; 11 bases map to TRBD2. The V gene's germline CDR1 is LGHNT and CDR2 FRNRAP. CDR3 length: 14 residues. V lost 0 bases, J lost 15 bases, and 7 bases stayed unmatched.

CDR3 residues: CASSEQGLSNQPQHF. As DNA, the CDR3 is TGTGCCAGCAGTGAGCAGGGGTTGAGCAATCAGCCCCAGCATTTT. This chain connects TRBV6-1 to TRBJ1-5, with D perhaps matching TRBD1 (6 bases). V lost 3 bases to trimming and J lost 1 base, with 10 bases between them. Germline loops: CDR1 MNHNS, CDR2 SASEGT. This CDR3 region has 15 residues.

The rearrangement uses TRBV30 and TRBJ1-1, with D unresolved. V lost 3 bases to trimming and J lost 3 bases, with 11 bases between them. CDR1 is GTSNPN, CDR2 SVGIG, per germline (reference sequence). The CDR3 is 13 residues long. In nucleotides, the CDR3 is TGTGCCTGGAGCCGGTTCCAGGACACTGAAGCTTTCTTT. Encoded protein: CAWSRFQDTEAFF.

This clone was counted a single time. The rearrangement links TRBV5-1 to TRBJ1-1; 9 bases match TRBD1. The J segment lost 0 bases and the V segment lost 4 bases, leaving 10 bases of the junction unmatched. The CDR3 spans 17 residues. The germline gives CDR1 SGHRS, CDR2 YFSETQ. CDR3 DNA sequence: TGCGCCAGCAGCCAACAGGGGGCTGGCTTAGTGAACACTGAAGCTTTCTTT. Translating it yields CASSQQGAGLVNTEAFF.